The source of this T cell receptor beta chain is a study of control samples from healthy donors and cancer patients. Data came from immunoSEQ multiplex PCR; TCRdb stores just in-frame clones and leaves some out. The repertoire holds about 94,000 clones, with less than 95% as singletons. A word on this clone: Other nucleotide sequences from this sample produce the same CDR3.

The V gene's germline CDR1 is SGHRS and CDR2 YFSETQ. There are 15 residues in the CDR3. V lost 1 base and J 0 bases, leaving 10 bases between the germline ends. The TCR originated in a woman aged 18-29 years in good health. The rearrangement joins TRBV5-1 to TRBJ1-1, with a tentative D call TRBD1 (5 bases). Specimen: blood. CDR3 loop: CASSLSGVMNTEAFF. CDR3 sequence (DNA): TGCGCCAGCAGCTTGTCGGGGGTTATGAACACTGAAGCTTTCTTT.